The 28 T cell receptor beta chains below were found in one sample sequenced in a study of regulatory T cells in long-lasting Graves disease. Investigators prepared the TCR beta libraries by applying iRepertoire HTBI primers and Arm-PCR of CDR3 regions. From the multiplex PCR reads, TCRdb called clonotypes with MiXCR, one entry per CDR3 protein. The sample has about 660,000 distinct CDR3 sequences, about 32% seen once; the top ten hold 35% to 55%. The sample's time point: persistent/refractory GD, antithyroid drugs over 5 years with positive TRAb. The TCR library was made from RNA that had been extracted from PBMCs in TRIzol. Here the sequenced sample was peripheral blood mononuclear cells (PBMCs), taken when the disease was refractory, from a patient treated with antithyroid drugs. Source of these receptors: a female donor with Graves disease.

CDR3 DNA: TGTGCCAGCAGTTACGATGTGCAAACTATAGCCAAAAACATTCAGTACTTC. Translating gives CASSYDVQTIAKNIQYF. The chain recombines TRBV6-9 with TRBJ2-4; D is undetermined. The CDR3 loop spans 17 amino acids. The germline V gene encodes CDR1 MNHGY and CDR2 SVAAGI. Trimming pared 3 bases from V and 0 bases from J, leaving 15 bases between.

The sample holds a few counts of this clonotype. The chain recombines TRBV9 with TRBJ1-1, with D uncertain. Germline V lookup: CDR1 SGDLS, CDR2 YYNGEE. Trimming removed 2 bases from V and 4 bases from J, with 15 bases in between. This CDR3 is 15 amino acids long. Written as DNA, the CDR3 is TGTGCCAGCAGCGTCCACCCTTCACGTGTCACTGAAGCTTTCTTT. Residues: CASSVHPSRVTEAFF.

In this sample, this clonotype turned up many times. This chain links TRBV7-2 with TRBJ1-2; no reliable D call. CDR1 is SGHTA, CDR2 FQGNSA, per germline. The length of the CDR3 is 15 residues. Deletions cut 1 base from V and 6 bases from J, with 15 bases between. CDR3 nucleotide sequence: TGTGCCAGCAGCTTAGTGGTAGGACGGGTGGATGGCTACACCTTC. Amino acid sequence: CASSLVVGRVDGYTF.

This chain joins TRBV9 and TRBJ2-2, with 10 bases identical to TRBD2. This CDR3 has 17 residues. Unmatched junction bases numbered 8, after V lost 4 bases and J lost 2 bases. The germline V gene encodes CDR1 SGDLS and CDR2 YYNGEE. The CDR3 DNA sequence: TGTGCCAGCAGCCTGGCTAGCGGGAGTATCAACACCGGGGAGCTGTTTTTT. Encoded protein: CASSLASGSINTGELFF.

This clonotype was counted at least ten times. V usage is TRBV2 and J usage is TRBJ1-4; perhaps TRBD1 as D (6 bases). The V and J ends lost 7 bases and 5 bases respectively, with 20 bases between them. This CDR3 contains 16 residues. CDR1 SNHLY and CDR2 FYNNEI come from the germline V gene. This CDR3 is CASTNFRTAINEKLFF. For the CDR3, the DNA is TGTGCCAGCACTAACTTCAGGACAGCGATCAATGAAAAACTGTTTTTT. The full variable domain, in which reference TRBV2 and TRBJ1-4 provide the parts outside the CDR3, is EPEVTQTPSHQVTQMGQEVILRCVPISNHLYFYWYRQILGQKVEFLVSFYNNEISEKSEIFDDQFSVERPDGSNFTLKIRSTKLEDSAMYFCASTNFRTAINEKLFFGSGTQLSVL.

This clonotype has just a few counts. In nucleotides, the CDR3 is TGCGCCAGCAGCCCCGCCGGGGGGGGATCGGGTCAGCCCCAGCATTTT. The encoded protein is CASSPAGGGSGQPQHF. J is TRBJ1-5 and V is TRBV5-1; possible D gene TRBD1, 5 bases. Germline CDR1 SGHRS, CDR2 YFSETQ. V gave up 4 bases and J gave up 6 bases, with 20 bases separating them. The CDR3 is 16 amino acids.

This clonotype was picked up a small number of times. The rearrangement joins TRBV20-1 to TRBJ1-2; TRBD1 agrees at 7 bases. V shed 2 bases, J shed 0 bases, and the junction held 6 bases outside the gene matches. Germline assignment: CDR1 DFQATT and CDR2 SNEGSKA (reference sequence). CDR3 length equals 15 residues. The CDR3 sequence is CSARKVGQANYGYTF. The DNA of the CDR3 is TGCAGTGCTAGAAAAGTTGGACAGGCTAACTATGGCTACACCTTC.

This clonotype was seen ten or more times. The chain joins TRBV2 to TRBJ1-1; TRBD1 might be the D (5 bases). Trimming took off 3 bases at V and 4 bases at J, with 12 bases between the two ends. The CDR3 is 14 amino acids. Germline CDR1 is SNHLY and CDR2 is FYNNEI. This CDR3 reads CASSETGGVTEAFF. Written as DNA, the CDR3 is TGTGCCAGCAGTGAGACCGGGGGGGTCACTGAAGCTTTCTTT.

This clonotype has more than one count but fewer than ten. The J gene is TRBJ1-1, the V gene TRBV6-5; D is unclear. Germline-derived CDR1 and CDR2 are MNHEY and SVGAGI. Trimming pared 5 bases from V and 3 bases from J, leaving 10 bases between. The CDR3 contains 13 residues. The CDR3 coding sequence is TGTGCCAGCAGTACTCGGGCGGACACTGAAGCTTTCTTT. This codes for CASSTRADTEAFF.

This clonotype has a single count. The chain carries TRBV9 and TRBJ1-4; a possible D gene is TRBD1 (5 bases). The J call is in doubt because the DNA end fits TRBJ2-2 better. The CDR3 consists of 12 residues. Per the germline V gene, CDR1 is SGDLS and CDR2 is YYNGEE. Here the CDR3 reads CASSSDRVELFF. The CDR3, as DNA: TGTGCCAGCAGCTCCGACAGAGTGGAGCTGTTTTTT.

This rearrangement joins TRBV30 to TRBJ1-1, with TRBD1 matching 7 bases. Germline V gives CDR1 GTSNPN, CDR2 SVGIG (reference sequence). The J segment lost 3 bases and the V segment lost 5 bases, leaving 15 bases of the junction unmatched. This CDR3 is 16 amino acids long. CDR3 region: CAWSFPGQIKDTEAFF. CDR3 DNA: TGTGCCTGGTCCTTCCCGGGACAGATTAAAGACACTGAAGCTTTCTTT.

V and J are TRBV30 and TRBJ1-2; 9 positions match TRBD1. The CDR3 extends over 15 amino acids. The germline CDR1 and CDR2 sequences are GTSNPN and SVGIG (reference sequence). The V and J ends lost 4 bases and 5 bases, in that order; junction bases with no gene match: 11. CDR3 DNA sequence: TGTGCCTGGAATCGACGGACAGGGGAATGGTATGGCTACACCTTC. Protein sequence: CAWNRRTGEWYGYTF.

Notes on this clonotype: A much more abundant neighbour one base away suggests this may be a read error. The rearrangement links TRBV2 to TRBJ2-5; the D is unclear. Per the germline V gene, CDR1 is SNHLY and CDR2 is FYNNEI. The CDR3 has 13 amino acids. The CDR3 DNA sequence: TGTACCAGCAGTGAACTGGGCCCGGAGACCCAGTACTTC. Its translation: CTSSELGPETQYF.

This clonotype came up once. The chain uses TRBV7-3 and TRBJ2-7; a possible D gene is TRBD2 (5 bases). Germline CDR1 SGHTA, CDR2 FQGTGA. Trimming took off 5 bases at V and 7 bases at J, with 15 bases between the two ends. The CDR3 contains 13 residues. CDR3 bases: TGTGCCAGCAGCCCCGTCGGGGTCTGGGAGCAGTACTTC. Protein sequence: CASSPVGVWEQYF.

This clonotype was counted between two and nine times. This chain joins TRBV28 and TRBJ2-5; unclear D gene. Germline-derived CDR1 and CDR2 are MDHEN and SYDVKM. The V gene lost 5 bases and the J gene lost 4 bases, with 14 bases spanning the gap. CDR3 size: 14 residues. CDR3 in amino acids: CASSRVYAGETQYF. The CDR3 DNA follows: TGTGCCAGCAGTCGGGTCTACGCCGGAGAGACCCAGTACTTC.

There are a few counts of this clonotype. The chain recombines TRBV11-2 with TRBJ1-4, with D perhaps matching TRBD1 (5 bases). Germline CDR1 reads SGHAT; CDR2 reads FQNNGV. V was shortened by 5 bases and J by 4 bases, with 14 bases between the two germline ends. The CDR3 sequence is 15 residues long. The DNA for the CDR3 is TGTGCCAGCAGCACCCGACGGGGGGGTAATGAAAAACTGTTTTTT. It is translated as CASSTRRGGNEKLFF.

In DNA form, the CDR3 reads TGTGCCAGCAGCTTTCCCGATAACACTGAAGCTTTCTTT. It is translated as CASSFPDNTEAFF. This chain connects TRBV7-9 to TRBJ1-1, with D unresolved. CDR1 SEHNR and CDR2 FQNEAQ come from the germline V gene (reference sequence). The CDR3 spans 13 residues. Trimming left V 3 bases short and J 2 bases short, with 7 bases between.

A few counts support this clonotype. This chain uses TRBV28 with TRBJ1-4; 7 nucleotides match TRBD1. CDR3 size: 16 residues. The V gene's germline CDR1 is MDHEN and CDR2 SYDVKM. Losses at the gene ends were 2 bases for V and 8 bases for J; bases not matched to a gene: 11. CDR3 residues: CASSLPLTGTNEKLFF. The DNA for the CDR3 is TGTGCCAGCAGTTTACCGCTGACAGGGACCAACGAAAAACTGTTTTTT.

The chain links TRBV4-1 to TRBJ1-1; no firm D call. The CDR3 covers 15 residues. Germline CDR1 is MGHRA and CDR2 is YSYEKL. Trimming removed 4 bases from V and 0 bases from J, with 12 bases in between. The DNA for the CDR3 is TGCGCCAGCAGCCTAGAAGGCAGCTTGAACACTGAAGCTTTCTTT. Protein sequence: CASSLEGSLNTEAFF.

This clonotype appeared a few times. J is TRBJ1-6 and V is TRBV15, with 8 bases lining up with TRBD1. Germline V gene lookup returns CDR1 LNHNV and CDR2 YYDKDF (reference sequence). With 3 bases clipped from V and 0 bases from J, the junction kept 10 bases outside the gene matches. This CDR3 has 19 amino acids. This CDR3 reads CATSRRDRGRSSYNSPLHF. The DNA of the CDR3 is TGTGCCACCAGCAGGCGAGACAGGGGACGAAGCTCCTATAATTCACCCCTCCACTTT.

In this sample, this clonotype turned up once. The gene calls are TRBV6-2 or TRBV6-3 and TRBJ1-3, with D unclear. Germline values: CDR1 MNHEY, CDR2 SVGEGT. The CDR3 length is 17 residues. V was shortened by 5 bases and J by 4 bases, with 21 bases between the two germline ends. In DNA, the CDR3 is TGTGCCAGCAGTCCCGGAATTAATACTTATAGCGGAAACACCATATATTTT. Encoded protein: CASSPGINTYSGNTIYF.

This clonotype was recorded at least ten times. The rearrangement links TRBV12-3 or TRBV12-4 to TRBJ2-7, with 9 bases matching TRBD1. This CDR3 is built from 14 residues. The trim removed 6 bases at V and 2 bases at J, leaving 5 bases unmatched. CDR3 sequence (DNA): TGTGCCAGCAGCCCTACAGGGGGCCCCTACGAGCAGTACTTC. Translation gives CASSPTGGPYEQYF.

This clonotype was seen many times. V usage is TRBV29-1 and J usage is TRBJ1-2; 8 bases align to TRBD1. This CDR3 is built from 12 residues. Germline loops: CDR1 SQVTM, CDR2 ANQGSEA. Trimming cost V 6 bases and J 6 bases; bases outside gene matches: 6. CDR3 sequence reads: CSVRTGRDGYTF. CDR3 in DNA: TGCAGCGTCCGGACAGGGCGCGATGGCTACACCTTC.

This clonotype was counted a few times. The V call is TRBV11-1, the J call TRBJ2-7; 8 bases are shared with TRBD2. The CDR3 runs 16 residues. J was trimmed by 6 bases and V by 6 bases; bases with no gene match: 16. Germline loops: CDR1 SGHAT, CDR2 FQDESV (reference sequence). The DNA of the CDR3 is TGTGCCAGCAGGAGTGCCCCTGGGACTAGTAGTCTCGAGCAGTACTTC. Translated: CASRSAPGTSSLEQYF. Based on the CDR3 plus reference TRBV11-1 and TRBJ2-7, the full variable domain is EAEVAQSPRYKITEKSQAVAFWCDPISGHATLYWYRQILGQGPELLVQFQDESVVDDSQLPKDRFSAERLKGVDSTLKIQPAELGDSAMYLCASRSAPGTSSLEQYFGPGTRLTVT.

This rearrangement joins TRBV29-1 to TRBJ1-2; D not resolved. This CDR3 region has 16 residues. Germline V gives CDR1 SQVTM, CDR2 ANQGSEA. Trimming shortened V by 5 bases and J by 5 bases, and 24 bases separated the two germline ends. The CDR3 DNA reads as TGCAGCGTTTTATCCCCCCAGGACCTCACCAGATATGGCTACACCTTC. As protein: CSVLSPQDLTRYGYTF.

At least ten counts were recorded for this clonotype. V usage is TRBV12-3 or TRBV12-4 and J usage is TRBJ1-1, with D perhaps TRBD1 (6 bases). The CDR3 length is 13 residues. The V gene lost 6 bases and the J gene lost 4 bases, with 12 bases spanning the gap. CDR3 DNA sequence: TGTGCCAGCAGCTTACAGGGTGGCACTGAAGCTTTCTTT. As protein: CASSLQGGTEAFF.

This clonotype was observed a handful of times. This chain links TRBV10-2 with TRBJ2-5, with 8 bases fitting TRBD1. The CDR3 consists of 15 residues. With V trimmed by 0 bases and J by 4 bases, 4 bases remained unmatched. Germline V gene data show CDR1 as WSHSY and CDR2 as SAAADI. This chain's CDR3 is CASSESRTGRETQYF. The CDR3 region has the DNA TGCGCCAGCAGTGAGTCGAGGACAGGGAGAGAGACCCAGTACTTC.

The chain links TRBV3-1 to TRBJ2-7; D is perhaps TRBD2 (6 bases). The CDR3 runs 15 residues. Deletions cut 5 bases from V and 1 base from J, with 15 bases between. CDR1 is LGHDT and CDR2 is YNNKEL in the germline V gene (reference sequence). The DNA of the CDR3 is TGTGCCAGCAGCACTGCTTCCGGGACTTCCTACGAGCAGTACTTC. It is translated as CASSTASGTSYEQYF.